This TCR beta chain was recorded in a study of T cell repertoires in cytomegalovirus infection. Study in general: From public TCR beta signatures came an indication of both CMV infection and matching HLA type.

Regarding the study as a whole: CMV carriers with the relevant HLA were identified by cumulative public TCR beta family frequency. There were HLA-C-restricted CMV-specific TCR beta clonotypes dominating the ex vivo response.

TCRdb re-derived calls from the reads in MiXCR, one entry per CDR3 protein. Among 450,000 to 600,000 distinct CDR3 sequences listed, around 11% were seen once. This clonotype was seen at least ten times. What it binds is not known. Trimming shortened V by 2 bases and J by 5 bases, and 15 bases separated the two germline ends. The CDR3 spans 16 residues. This clonotype originated in a human donor in good health (CMV status not recorded). Some clones in this sample may be carry-over from other donors' samples. The sample consisted of PBMCs. V is TRBV12-3 or TRBV12-4 and J is TRBJ1-4; D remains unclear. CDR3: CASSLTGRTWNEKLFF. CDR3 nucleotide sequence: TGTGCCAGCAGTTTAACCGGACGTACTTGGAATGAAAAACTGTTTTTT.